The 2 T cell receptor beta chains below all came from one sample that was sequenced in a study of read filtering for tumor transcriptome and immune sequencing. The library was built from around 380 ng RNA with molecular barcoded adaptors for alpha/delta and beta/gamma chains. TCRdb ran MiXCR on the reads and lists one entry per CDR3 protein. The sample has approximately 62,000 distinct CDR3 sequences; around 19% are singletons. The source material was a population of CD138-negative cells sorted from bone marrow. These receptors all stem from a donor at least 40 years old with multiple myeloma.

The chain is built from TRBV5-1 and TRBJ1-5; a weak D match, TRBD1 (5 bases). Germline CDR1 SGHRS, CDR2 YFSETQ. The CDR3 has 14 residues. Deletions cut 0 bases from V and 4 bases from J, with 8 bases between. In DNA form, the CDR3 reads TGCGCCAGCAGCTTGGGGGGCGATAATCAGCCCCAGCATTTT. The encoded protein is CASSLGGDNQPQHF. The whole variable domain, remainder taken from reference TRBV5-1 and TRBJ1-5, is KAGVTQTPRYLIKTRGQQVTLSCSPISGHRSVSWYQQTPGQGLQFLFEYFSETQRNKGNFPGRFSGRQFSNSRSEMNVSTLELGDSALYLCASSLGGDNQPQHFGDGTRLSIL.

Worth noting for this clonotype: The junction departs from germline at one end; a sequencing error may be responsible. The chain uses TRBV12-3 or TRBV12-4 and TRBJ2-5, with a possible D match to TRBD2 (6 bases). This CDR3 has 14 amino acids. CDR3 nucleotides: TGTGCCGGCAGCACACCGGGACTCCAAGAGACCCAGTACTTC. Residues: CAGSTPGLQETQYF.